The clone carrying this T cell receptor (beta chain) was seen a single time. This sample is drawn from a study of blood T cell repertoires in COVID-19. Germline loops: CDR1 MNHEY, CDR2 SMNVEV (reference sequence). Trimming took 7 bases from V and 1 from J, leaving 14 bases between them. The CDR3 covers 14 residues. Original processing notes: Quantification of nucleated cells was approximated via reference gene primer amplification. Assay: immunoSEQ multiplex PCR; the TCRdb copy retains only in-frame clones and omits some. Clone size and V and J calls were adopted from that table, with D and trimming inferred from the DNA. Altogether roughly 330,000 clones are present, over 70% being singletons, with the ten largest covering under 6%.

The sequenced sample was PBMCs or T cells enriched from blood (not recorded which). This rearrangement joins TRBV27 to TRBJ2-7; possible D gene TRBD1, 6 bases. The TCR was taken from a man younger than 45 who had recovered from COVID-19. The CDR3 loop is CASTQGHRSYEQYF. The CDR3, as DNA: TGTGCCAGCACCCAGGGACACCGGTCCTACGAGCAGTACTTC.